The source of this T cell receptor (beta chain) is a study of lymphopenia after photon versus proton radiotherapy. General observations from the study: Authors raise, but do not show, better survival with proton therapy. Proton therapy kept repertoires fairly stable, unlike photons, which gained effector/memory cells. After the lymphocyte nadir, photon-treated repertoires showed oligoclonal expansion, especially of CD8+ Temra cells.

The repertoire was sequenced with immunoSEQ multiplex PCR; TCRdb's copy has only in-frame clones and lacks some. Of approximately 45,000 clones detected, approximately 85% appear once; the ten largest clones hold approximately 2.1%. In this sample, this clone is medium-sized. Antigen specificity is unknown. The V end lost 2 bases, the J end lost 4 bases, and 15 bases lay between the germline ends. CDR1 ENHRY and CDR2 SYGVKD come from the germline V gene. The CDR3 spans 15 residues. This sample comprised peripheral blood, obtained from a patient treated with photon-based radiotherapy. This TCR was recovered from a man aged 35 to 55 with gastric cancer. The J gene is TRBJ2-7, the V gene TRBV10-3; tentatively, D is TRBD1 (5 bases). CDR3 loop: CAISEDGQSLYEQYF. The CDR3 nucleotides read TGTGCCATCAGTGAGGACGGACAATCGCTTTACGAGCAGTACTTC.